This TCR beta chain is drawn from a study of beta chain features in type 1 diabetes. The CDR3 totals 13 residues. V gave up 5 bases and J gave up 8 bases; unmatched junction bases: 4. Germline CDR1 is ENHRY and CDR2 is SYGVKD. Expressed TCRB transcripts got sequenced, as all isolated RNA was reverse transcribed. Produced via immunoSEQ multiplex PCR; TCRdb's table is partial and in-frame only. The repertoire holds hundreds of thousands of clones, with about 14% as singletons. This clone has just a few counts. The sample comprised naive CD4+ T cells from blood. The V and J genes are TRBV10-3 and TRBJ2-1; TRBD1 agrees at 9 bases. The TCR was taken from a young man in good health. The CDR3 here is CAISRTGDHEQFF. For the CDR3, the DNA is TGTGCCATCAGTCGGACAGGGGATCATGAGCAGTTCTTC.